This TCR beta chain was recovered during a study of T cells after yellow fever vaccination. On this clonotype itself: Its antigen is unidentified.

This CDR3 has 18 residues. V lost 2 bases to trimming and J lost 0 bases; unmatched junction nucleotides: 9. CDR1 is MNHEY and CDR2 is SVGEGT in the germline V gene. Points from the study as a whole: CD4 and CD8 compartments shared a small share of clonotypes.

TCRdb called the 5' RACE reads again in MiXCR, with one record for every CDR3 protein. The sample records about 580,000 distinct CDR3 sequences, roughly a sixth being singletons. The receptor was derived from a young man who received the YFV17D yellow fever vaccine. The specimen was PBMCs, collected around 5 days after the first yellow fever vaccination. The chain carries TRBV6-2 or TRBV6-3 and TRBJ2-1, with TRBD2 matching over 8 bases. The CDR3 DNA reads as TGTGCCAGCAGTTACCAACGTCAGCGGGGGAGCTCCTACAATGAGCAGTTCTTC. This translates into CASSYQRQRGSSYNEQFF.